Below, 2 T cell receptor beta chains from the same sample are listed, as sequenced in a study of blood T cell repertoires in COVID-19. The assay was immunoSEQ multiplex PCR, and TCRdb's table has in-frame clones only and misses some. The table includes 65,000 to 85,000 clones, about nine tenths detected once. What was sequenced was peripheral blood. All receptors come from a human donor in a cohort sampled during active COVID-19.

This chain joins TRBV27 and TRBJ2-7; 9 bases are shared with TRBD2. Losses at the gene ends were 1 base for V and 4 bases for J; bases not matched to a gene: 5. The CDR3 consists of 15 residues. CDR1 MNHEY and CDR2 SMNVEV come from the germline V gene (reference sequence). CDR3 sequence reads: CASSLLGGRVYEQYF. CDR3 DNA: TGTGCCAGCAGTTTATTGGGCGGGAGGGTTTACGAGCAGTACTTC.

This chain joins TRBV21-1 and TRBJ2-7; the table names TRBD1, a call not compared with the DNA. TRBV21-1 is given as a pseudogene. CDR3 length: 13 amino acids. The CDR3 DNA reads TGTGCCAGCAGCAAAGACAGCCTCGGCGAGCAGTACTTC. Protein: CASSKDSLGEQYF.